The next 26 T cell receptor beta chains were all read from a single sample in a study of tumor-infiltrating lymphocytes in primary liver carcinoma. Total RNA amounting to 500 ng was the source from which TCR beta cDNA was made with a constant-region primer. Employing slightly modified ARM-PCR, three nested multiplex PCR rounds were run, and these gave rise to the TCR beta libraries. Use of TRBV1-TRBV30 forward primers with a C-beta reverse primer characterized the first two PCR rounds, which lasted around 11 cycles each. One entry per CDR3 protein results from TCRdb running MiXCR on the multiplex PCR reads. The sample has tens of thousands of distinct CDR3 sequences, around 70% seen once. Co-extraction of RNA and DNA was performed on about 19-32 mg of unsorted bulk tissue. The sequencing sample was made of liver tumor tissue from sampling region 2. The subset: tumor region T2, inferior pole. Source of these receptors: a man aged 40-49 years with primary liver carcinoma and hepatitis B virus infection.

This clonotype was observed a handful of times. A much larger clonotype is one base distant, so this may be a read error. The chain couples TRBV28 to TRBJ1-1; no clear D. Germline V gene sequence: CDR1 MDHEN, CDR2 SYDVKM. Between the trimmed V and J ends, which lost 5 bases and 6 bases, there was a span of 13 bases. The CDR3 loop spans 13 amino acids. CDR3 region: CASSPRVDSEAFF. The CDR3 region has the DNA TGTGCCAGCAGTCCTAGGGTGGACTCTGAAGCTTTCTTT.

Note on this clonotype: At one boundary the junction diverges from the germline segment, which might be a read error. The gene calls are TRBV11-3 and TRBJ1-1; D remains unclear. The CDR3 is made up of 13 amino acids. Germline-derived CDR1 and CDR2 are SGHNT and YENEEA. The CDR3 nucleotides read TGTGCCAGGAGCTCAGCAGTTAATACTGTAGCTTTCTTT. Translating gives CARSSAVNTVAFF.

The chain couples TRBV12-5 to TRBJ1-1; perhaps TRBD1 as D (6 bases). Looked up from germline, CDR1 is LGHNT and CDR2 is FRNRAP. CDR3 size: 17 residues. The CDR3 sequence: CTSGSPKNRDKDSEAFF. The CDR3, as DNA: TGTACCAGTGGTTCGCCTAAAAACCGGGACAAAGACTCTGAAGCTTTCTTT.

A note on this clonotype: One end of the junction does not line up with germline, which may come from a read error. V is TRBV4-3 and J is TRBJ2-7, with unresolved D. The germline gives CDR1 LGHNA, CDR2 YSLEER. CDR3 size: 13 residues. The CDR3 spells CASSHDLPYEQYF. For the CDR3, the DNA is TGTGCCAGCAGCCACGATCTACCCTACGAGCAGTACTTC.

With respect to this clonotype: One junction end does not reproduce the germline sequence, and a read error may be involved. V is TRBV7-9 and J is TRBJ2-1; no firm D call. The length of the CDR3 is 15 residues. Germline values: CDR1 SEHNR, CDR2 FQNEAQ (reference sequence). The CDR3 region is CGSSDNLSENNEQFF. The CDR3, as DNA: TGTGGCAGCAGTGACAATCTATCCGAAAACAATGAGCAGTTCTTC.

On this clonotype: One end of the junction does not line up with germline, which may come from a read error. The chain joins TRBV29-1 to TRBJ1-5; TRBD1 matches 8 bases. The CDR3 loop spans 12 amino acids. Germline assignment: CDR1 SQVTM and CDR2 ANQGSEA. Here the CDR3 reads CSAGQGNQAQHF. Here the CDR3 DNA reads TGCAGCGCTGGACAGGGCAATCAGGCCCAGCATTTT.

Turning to this clonotype: The junction and the germline gene differ at one end; a read error may be behind it. The chain uses TRBV29-1 and TRBJ2-2, with D perhaps TRBD2 (5 bases). The CDR3 contains 12 residues. CDR1 SQVTM and CDR2 ANQGSEA come from the germline V gene. The CDR3 region is CSILAGTGEPFF. The CDR3 nucleotides read TGCAGCATTTTGGCGGGTACCGGGGAGCCGTTTTTT.

This clonotype was found a few times. The chain couples TRBV5-6 to TRBJ2-3, with 9 nucleotides matching TRBD1. The CDR3 runs 14 residues. V shed 4 bases and J 3 bases; nucleotides not matched to a gene: 3. Germline V CDR1 and CDR2: SGHDT, YYEEEE. CDR3 nucleotides: TGTGCCAGCAGCCAACAGGGGGCAACAGATACGCAGTATTTT. Translation gives CASSQQGATDTQYF.

V usage is TRBV4-1 and J usage is TRBJ2-7, with D perhaps TRBD1 (5 bases). Germline CDR1 is MGHRA and CDR2 is YSYEKL. V was shortened by 4 bases and J by 5 bases, with 15 bases between the two germline ends. The CDR3 contains 14 residues. In DNA, the CDR3 is TGCGCCAGCAGCCGCAGTGACAGACGACACGAGCAGTACTTC. The encoded protein is CASSRSDRRHEQYF.

In regard to this clonotype: At one of its ends the junction is not consistent with the germline gene, which may arise from a read error. V is TRBV29-1 and J is TRBJ2-2; 9 nucleotides line up with TRBD2. Germline-derived CDR1 and CDR2 are SQVTM and ANQGSEA. The CDR3 covers 15 residues. As DNA, the CDR3 is TGCAGCGTTGGGACTAGCGTGGCGAAGACCGGGGAGCTGCTTTTT. Its protein product is CSVGTSVAKTGELLF.

As to this clonotype: Here the CDR3 omits its conserved ending phenylalanine or tryptophan, so a read error is the likely source. The V call is TRBV6-5, the J call TRBJ2-7; no clear D. CDR3 length: 13 residues. Germline CDR1 MNHEY, CDR2 SVGAGI. DNA for the CDR3: TGTGCCCGCAGTTACGGCACCTCCTACGAGCAGTACCCC. Translating it yields CARSYGTSYEQYP.

This clonotype was counted between two and nine times. The junction departs from germline at one end; a sequencing error may be responsible. The chain has TRBV29-1 and TRBJ2-1; D unresolved. The CDR3 totals 10 residues. The germline CDR1 and CDR2 sequences are SQVTM and ANQGSEA. CDR3: CSARCNEQFF. CDR3 nucleotides: TGCAGCGCACGATGTAATGAGCAATTCTTC.

This clonotype occurred many times. The V and J genes are TRBV30 and TRBJ2-7; 7 nucleotides align to TRBD2. Germline V gene data show CDR1 as GTSNPN and CDR2 as SVGIG (reference sequence). This CDR3 comprises 15 residues. Trimming at V came to 3 bases and at J to 2 bases, leaving 10 bases not matched to a gene. The DNA of the CDR3 is TGTGCCTGGAGCCTACAGGCAGCGGGAACCTACGAGCAGTACTTC. It yields the protein CAWSLQAAGTYEQYF.

The sample holds one count of this clonotype. One junction end disagrees with the germline gene, perhaps due to a read error. The chain carries TRBV10-3 and TRBJ2-7, with D perhaps TRBD1 (5 bases). The CDR3 consists of 13 residues. Germline-derived CDR1 and CDR2 are ENHRY and SYGVKD. The CDR3 loop reads CASRTGSPYERYF. In DNA form, the CDR3 reads TGTGCCTCCCGAACAGGTTCCCCCTACGAGCGGTACTTC.

The gene calls are TRBV11-2 and TRBJ2-3, with 12 bases identical to TRBD2. This CDR3 spans 16 amino acids. CDR1 and CDR2 (germline): SGHAT, FQNNGV. The ends lost 8 bases at V and 6 bases at J; junction bases unmatched: 12. The chain's CDR3 is CASCSRLAGVLDTQYF. CDR3 DNA sequence: TGTGCCAGCTGCTCGCGACTAGCGGGAGTATTGGATACGCAGTATTTT. The full variable domain, completed using reference TRBV11-2 and TRBJ2-3, is EAGVAQSPRYKIIEKRQSVAFWCNPISGHATLYWYQQILGQGPKLLIQFQNNGVVDDSQLPKDRFSAERLKGVDSTLKIQPAKLEDSAVYLCASCSRLAGVLDTQYFGPGTRLTVL.

The table lists this clonotype with a few counts. Likely a read error: the CDR3 ends without its conserved phenylalanine or tryptophan. The chain recombines TRBV7-8 with TRBJ1-5, with D tentatively TRBD1 (5 bases). CDR3 length: 16 residues. Germline CDR1 and CDR2: SGHVS and FQNEAQ. The CDR3 DNA is TGTGCCAGCAGCTCTATCCAGGGAATTGGCAATCAGTCCCAGCATTCT. It translates to CASSSIQGIGNQSQHS.

The chain recombines TRBV6-6 with TRBJ1-1, with TRBD1 matching over 9 bases. This CDR3 is 12 amino acids long. The germline V gene encodes CDR1 MNHNY and CDR2 SVGAGI (reference sequence). The junction had 3 bases not matched to a gene; V was cut back by 0 bases and J by 13 bases. DNA of the CDR3: TGTGCCAGCAGTTACTCAAGACAGGGGGTTTTCTTT. This encodes CASSYSRQGVFF.

In regard to this clonotype: The final CDR3 position lacks the conserved phenylalanine or tryptophan, pointing to a likely read error. The chain uses TRBV14 and TRBJ2-6; no firm D call. Germline values: CDR1 SGHDN, CDR2 FVKESK. The germline V and J ends were trimmed by 10 bases and 7 bases, with 14 bases remaining between them. The CDR3 totals 13 residues. CDR3 sequence (DNA): TGTGCCAACAGTCTGAGTAGAGCCAACGTCCTGACTCTC. As protein: CANSLSRANVLTL.

A word on this clonotype: No conserved phenylalanine or tryptophan ends this CDR3, so it is likely a read error. The genes are TRBV5-4 and TRBJ2-5; no definite D call. Germline V lookup: CDR1 SGHNT, CDR2 YYREEE (reference sequence). CDR3 length equals 13 residues. The CDR3 nucleotides read TGTGCCAGCAGTTTGGATAGGCGAGAGACCCAGTACCTC. It is translated as CASSLDRRETQYL.

The chain recombines TRBV11-2 with TRBJ1-2; no firm D call. Trimming removed 0 bases at V and 8 bases at J, with 19 bases between. Per germline, CDR1 SGHAT and CDR2 FQNNGV. The CDR3 has 16 residues. Here the CDR3 DNA reads TGTGCCAGCAGCTTAGATTTGGTAGCCTATTCTCGAGGCTACACCTTC. This translates into CASSLDLVAYSRGYTF.

In this sample, this clonotype turned up many times. This chain joins TRBV4-1 and TRBJ2-7, with a tentative D call TRBD2 (7 bases). The CDR3 extends over 16 amino acids. Trimming left V 3 bases short and J 3 bases short, with 18 bases between. Germline V gene lookup returns CDR1 MGHRA and CDR2 YSYEKL. The CDR3 sequence is CASSQVEGGLGYEQYF. CDR3 nucleotides: TGCGCCAGCAGCCAGGTGGAGGGGGGGCTTGGCTACGAGCAGTACTTC.

Notes on this clonotype: An end of the junction does not agree with germline; a read error may underlie this. The chain recombines TRBV14 with TRBJ2-5, with 7 bases fitting TRBD2. Germline V CDR1 and CDR2: SGHDN, FVKESK. The CDR3 totals 14 residues. This CDR3 reads CASRPTLGRETQYF. The CDR3 DNA reads as TGTGCCAGCAGGCCGACCTTGGGGCGGGAGACCCAGTATTTC. Combining the CDR3 with reference TRBV14 and TRBJ2-5 gives the whole variable domain EAGVTQFPSHSVIEKGQTVTLRCDPISGHDNLYWYRRVMGKEIKFLLHFVKESKQDESGMPNNRFLAERTGGTYSTLKVQPAELEDSGVYFCASRPTLGRETQYFGPGTRLLVL.

This rearrangement joins TRBV12-3 or TRBV12-4 to TRBJ2-3, with 9 nucleotides matching TRBD2. This CDR3 is 16 amino acids long. The ends lost 4 bases at V and 2 bases at J; junction bases unmatched: 7. The CDR3 coding sequence is TGTGCCAGCAGTTCAAGGACTAGCGAGGTCACAGATACGCAGTATTTT. Translated: CASSSRTSEVTDTQYF.

In regard to this clonotype: One end of the junction fails to match germline, which may point to a read error. The chain links TRBV10-3 to TRBJ2-5, with D possibly matching TRBD2 (6 bases). The CDR3 length is 14 residues. The germline CDR1 and CDR2 sequences are ENHRY and SYGVKD. The CDR3 region has the DNA TGTGCCATCGGAGGGGAGGCCCTACAAGAGACCCGGTACTTC. It translates to CAIGGEALQETRYF.

This clonotype is medium-sized (0.01 to 0.1%) by share. This rearrangement joins TRBV11-2 to TRBJ2-1; TRBD1 matches 8 bases. Germline V lookup: CDR1 SGHAT, CDR2 FQNNGV. This CDR3 is 12 amino acids long. The ends lost 4 bases at V and 16 bases at J; junction bases unmatched: 9. Here the CDR3 DNA reads TGTGCCAGCAGCTACGCGACAGGGGAGAAATTCTTC. Protein product: CASSYATGEKFF.

On this clonotype: One end of the junction does not line up with germline, which may come from a read error. This chain uses TRBV10-3 with TRBJ2-5, with 7 positions matching TRBD1. The germline CDR1 and CDR2 sequences are ENHRY and SYGVKD. The CDR3 contains 14 residues. The CDR3 DNA sequence: TGTGCCATCAGGACGACAGGGTTGGGAGAGACCCAATACTTC. It translates to CAIRTTGLGETQYF.